One sample yielded the 28 T cell receptor beta chains listed below, sequenced in a study of PD-1 blockade in classical Hodgkin lymphoma. Only in-frame clones appear in the TCRdb table, and some are missing; sequencing was by immunoSEQ multiplex PCR. This sample has around 58,000 clones, with roughly nine tenths found just once. Every patient relapsed after autologous stem cell transplantation, and brentuximab vedotin exposure varied. Specimen: peripheral blood mononuclear cells (PBMCs), collected at baseline. These receptors came from a human donor with classical Hodgkin lymphoma.

This clone has just a few counts. This chain links TRBV5-1 with TRBJ1-2; possibly TRBD1 for D (5 bases). Trimming removed 1 base at V and 4 bases at J, with 8 bases between. Per the germline V gene, CDR1 is SGHRS and CDR2 is YFSETQ. CDR3 length: 13 amino acids. The CDR3 is CASSLSGSYGYTF. The CDR3 DNA is TGCGCCAGCAGCTTGTCAGGGAGCTATGGCTACACCTTC.

The V and J genes are TRBV18 and TRBJ1-5; D is ambiguous. The V end was cut by 2 bases, the J end by 6 bases, with 11 bases between. Germline V gene sequence: CDR1 KGHSH, CDR2 LQKENI. This CDR3 spans 14 amino acids. CDR3 sequence reads: CASSPTIELQPQHF. The DNA for the CDR3 is TGTGCCAGCTCACCAACTATAGAACTTCAGCCCCAGCATTTT. Full variable domain (remainder filled in from reference TRBV18 and TRBJ1-5): NAGVMQNPRHLVRRRGQEARLRCSPMKGHSHVYWYRQLPEEGLKFMVYLQKENIIDESGMPKERFSAEFPKEGPSILRIQQVVRGDSAAYFCASSPTIELQPQHFGDGTRLSIL.

The chain recombines TRBV28 with TRBJ2-7; 12 nucleotides line up with TRBD1. The germline CDR1 and CDR2 sequences are MDHEN and SYDVKM. Trimming cost V 3 bases and J 9 bases; bases outside gene matches: 27. The CDR3 has 21 amino acids. The CDR3 nucleotides are TGTGCCAGCAGTTTCCCCTTGGGGGACAGGGGGCCCGCGGGAGTATCTATAGGGCAGTACTTC. Protein sequence: CASSFPLGDRGPAGVSIGQYF. Full variable domain (remainder filled in from reference TRBV28 and TRBJ2-7): DVKVTQSSRYLVKRTGEKVFLECVQDMDHENMFWYRQDPGLGLRLIYFSYDVKMKEKGDIPEGYSVSREKKERFSLILESASTNQTSMYLCASSFPLGDRGPAGVSIGQYFGPGTRLTVT.

This chain links TRBV18 with TRBJ2-3; D possibly corresponds to TRBD2 (7 bases). CDR3 size: 17 residues. Per the germline V gene, CDR1 is KGHSH and CDR2 is LQKENI. V lost 2 bases and J lost 0, with 15 bases in between. CDR3 in amino acids: CASSPTRGHASTDTQYF. CDR3 nucleotide sequence: TGTGCCAGCTCACCAACGCGGGGGCACGCTAGCACAGATACGCAGTATTTT. The whole variable domain, remainder taken from reference TRBV18 and TRBJ2-3, is NAGVMQNPRHLVRRRGQEARLRCSPMKGHSHVYWYRQLPEEGLKFMVYLQKENIIDESGMPKERFSAEFPKEGPSILRIQQVVRGDSAAYFCASSPTRGHASTDTQYFGPGTRLTVL.

The chain joins TRBV11-1 to TRBJ2-3; no clear D gene. V lost 0 bases and J lost 6, with 13 bases in between. CDR3 size: 15 residues. Germline V gives CDR1 SGHAT, CDR2 FQDESV (reference sequence). This CDR3 is CASSLARAGSDTQYF. In DNA form, the CDR3 reads TGTGCCAGCAGCTTAGCGCGCGCCGGGTCGGATACGCAGTATTTT.

The V gene is TRBV7-2, the J gene TRBJ1-2; tentative D call: TRBD1 (6 bases). CDR3 length: 14 amino acids. Per the germline V gene, CDR1 is SGHTA and CDR2 is FQGNSA. Trimming removed 2 bases from V and 7 bases from J, with 14 bases in between. The chain's CDR3 is CASSLSGGASGYTF. In DNA, the CDR3 is TGTGCCAGCAGCTTATCTGGGGGCGCTTCTGGCTACACCTTC.

This chain connects TRBV10-3 to TRBJ2-7; 7 nucleotides agree with TRBD1. The CDR3 covers 16 residues. With V trimmed by 4 bases and J by 2 bases, 11 bases remained unmatched. The germline gives CDR1 ENHRY, CDR2 SYGVKD. The CDR3 is CAISGGTGTDPYEQYF. The CDR3 DNA reads as TGTGCCATCAGTGGAGGAACCGGGACAGATCCCTACGAGCAGTACTTC.

The V and J genes are TRBV2 and TRBJ1-2; D uncertain. V was shortened by 6 bases and J by 6 bases, with 11 bases between the two germline ends. There are 12 residues in the CDR3. The germline CDR1 and CDR2 sequences are SNHLY and FYNNEI. This CDR3 reads CASREHFDGYTF. The CDR3 coding sequence is TGTGCCAGCAGGGAACATTTCGATGGCTACACCTTC.

The chain joins TRBV19 to TRBJ2-7; TRBD1 matches 8 bases. Germline-derived CDR1 and CDR2 are LNHDA and SQIVND (reference sequence). The CDR3 spans 14 residues. Trimming cost V 5 bases and J 1 base; bases outside gene matches: 4. This chain's CDR3 is CASSVGQESYEQYF. DNA for the CDR3: TGTGCCAGTAGTGTGGGACAGGAATCCTACGAGCAGTACTTC.

The genes are TRBV7-9 and TRBJ1-4, with 8 bases matching TRBD1. Trimming cost V 1 base and J 8 bases; bases outside gene matches: 3. The germline V gene encodes CDR1 SEHNR and CDR2 FQNEAQ (reference sequence). This CDR3 comprises 14 residues. The CDR3 reads CASSLGQGTEKLFF. DNA for the CDR3: TGTGCCAGCAGCTTAGGACAGGGGACGGAAAAACTGTTTTTT.

The CDR3 DNA sequence: TGTGCCAGCAGTACAACCGGGACAGGGTCTTTGGGTGGGGCCAACGTCCTGACTTTC. It codes for CASSTTGTGSLGGANVLTF. V and J are TRBV27 and TRBJ2-6, with 9 bases identical to TRBD1. Germline CDR1 MNHEY, CDR2 SMNVEV (reference sequence). V trimming: 5 bases; J trimming: 3 bases; junction bases outside the gene matches: 14. The CDR3 extends over 19 amino acids. Supplemented by reference TRBV27 and TRBJ2-6, the full variable domain reads EAQVTQNPRYLITVTGKKLTVTCSQNMNHEYMSWYRQDPGLGLRQIYYSMNVEVTDKGDVPEGYKVSRKEKRNFPLILESPSPNQTSLYFCASSTTGTGSLGGANVLTFGAGSRLTVL.

This clone was observed once. The chain combines TRBV6-5 with TRBJ2-5; 9 nucleotides align to TRBD2. CDR3 length: 15 residues. J was trimmed by 3 bases and V by 7 bases; bases with no gene match: 9. Per the germline V gene, CDR1 is MNHEY and CDR2 is SVGAGI. The CDR3 nucleotides are TGTGCCAGCACCTGCGTGGCTAGCGGGGAAGAGACCCAGTACTTC. This gives the protein CASTCVASGEETQYF.

V is TRBV4-1 and J is TRBJ2-2; 8 bases align to TRBD1. The CDR3 has 16 amino acids. CDR1 and CDR2 (germline): MGHRA, YSYEKL. J was trimmed by 4 bases and V by 2 bases; bases with no gene match: 6. CDR3 nucleotides: TGCGCCAGCAGCCAATCGCAGGGGGCAGGCACCGGGGAGCTGTTTTTT. It specifies CASSQSQGAGTGELFF.

V and J are TRBV11-2 and TRBJ2-5; 7 nucleotides line up with TRBD2. V lost 3 bases to trimming and J lost 1 base; unmatched junction nucleotides: 8. This CDR3 contains 16 residues. Germline loops: CDR1 SGHAT, CDR2 FQNNGV. CDR3 DNA: TGTGCCAGCAGCTTGTACCCAGCGGGAATCCAAGAGACCCAGTACTTC. It codes for CASSLYPAGIQETQYF. Supplemented by reference TRBV11-2 and TRBJ2-5, the full variable domain reads EAGVAQSPRYKIIEKRQSVAFWCNPISGHATLYWYQQILGQGPKLLIQFQNNGVVDDSQLPKDRFSAERLKGVDSTLKIQPAKLEDSAVYLCASSLYPAGIQETQYFGPGTRLLVL.

V and J are TRBV6-4 and TRBJ1-2; the match to TRBD1 covers 7 bases. CDR1 and CDR2 from the germline V gene are MRHNA and SNTAGT. This CDR3 contains 13 residues. V lost 3 bases to trimming and J lost 2 bases; unmatched junction nucleotides: 0. CDR3: CASSETGNYGYTF. The DNA of the CDR3 is TGTGCCAGCAGTGAGACAGGGAACTATGGCTACACCTTC.

The chain links TRBV14 to TRBJ2-1, with 11 nucleotides matching TRBD2. Trimming removed 5 bases from V and 7 bases from J; junction bases left unmatched: 13. The V gene's germline CDR1 is SGHDN and CDR2 FVKESK. CDR3 length: 17 residues. The CDR3: CASSKALASGGRNEQFF. Here the CDR3 DNA reads TGTGCCAGCAGCAAAGCGTTGGCTAGCGGGGGGAGGAATGAGCAGTTCTTC.

The rearrangement links TRBV2 to TRBJ2-3; D not resolved. The germline gives CDR1 SNHLY, CDR2 FYNNEI. The CDR3 covers 13 residues. Trimming left V 3 bases short and J 3 bases short, with 7 bases between. The CDR3 sequence: CASSEGWTDTQYF. CDR3 sequence (DNA): TGTGCCAGCAGTGAGGGGTGGACAGATACGCAGTATTTT.

This chain connects TRBV18 to TRBJ2-2; D possibly uses TRBD1 or TRBD2 (5 bases each). V dropped 3 bases and J dropped 6 bases, with 14 bases sitting between them. CDR3 length: 15 residues. Germline assignment: CDR1 KGHSH and CDR2 LQKENI. For the CDR3, the DNA is TGTGCCAGCTCACCCCGCACCGAGGGGTCCGGGGAGCTGTTTTTT. It translates to CASSPRTEGSGELFF.

This chain connects TRBV5-1 to TRBJ1-4; D is ambiguous. Germline V CDR1 and CDR2: SGHRS, YFSETQ. Trimming cost V 0 bases and J 1 base, with 7 bases left between them. The CDR3 covers 15 residues. The CDR3 spells CASSLGSGTNEKLFF. In DNA form, the CDR3 reads TGCGCCAGCAGCTTGGGGTCAGGAACTAATGAAAAACTGTTTTTT. The full variable domain, rest sourced from reference TRBV5-1 and TRBJ1-4, is KAGVTQTPRYLIKTRGQQVTLSCSPISGHRSVSWYQQTPGQGLQFLFEYFSETQRNKGNFPGRFSGRQFSNSRSEMNVSTLELGDSALYLCASSLGSGTNEKLFFGSGTQLSVL.

J is TRBJ2-5 and V is TRBV7-8; 12 nucleotides align to TRBD2. This CDR3 is built from 17 residues. CDR1 and CDR2 from the germline V gene are SGHVS and FQNEAQ. The ends lost 5 bases at V and 1 base at J; junction bases unmatched: 8. The CDR3 is CASSPRTSGKSQETQYF. The CDR3 DNA is TGTGCCAGCAGCCCCCGGACTAGCGGGAAGTCCCAAGAGACCCAGTACTTC. Full variable domain (remainder filled in from reference TRBV7-8 and TRBJ2-5): GAGVSQSPRYKVAKRGQDVALRCDPISGHVSLFWYQQALGQGPEFLTYFQNEAQLDKSGLPSDRFFAERPEGSVSTLKIQRTQQEDSAVYLCASSPRTSGKSQETQYFGPGTRLLVL.

This chain connects TRBV7-8 to TRBJ1-5; possibly TRBD1 for D (5 bases). Trimming took off 3 bases at V and 3 bases at J, with 21 bases between the two ends. The CDR3 has 18 amino acids. Germline CDR1 SGHVS, CDR2 FQNEAQ. The DNA of the CDR3 is TGTGCCAGCAGCTTCTTCCCGGGACCTATTAAACCCAATCAGCCCCAGCATTTT. Its translation: CASSFFPGPIKPNQPQHF.

This clone was counted between two and nine times. The chain combines TRBV27 with TRBJ1-5; D call uncertain. The V gene lost 8 bases and the J gene lost 6 bases, with 14 bases spanning the gap. CDR3 length: 13 residues. In germline, CDR1 is MNHEY, CDR2 SMNVEV (reference sequence). CDR3 sequence: CASGSKFGQPQHF. Here the CDR3 DNA reads TGTGCCAGCGGCTCGAAGTTTGGTCAGCCCCAGCATTTT.

The chain has TRBV28 and TRBJ2-7; the D gene is possibly TRBD2 (5 bases). Per the germline V gene, CDR1 is MDHEN and CDR2 is SYDVKM. This CDR3 has 15 residues. The V end lost 2 bases, the J end lost 4 bases, and 15 bases lay between the germline ends. As DNA, the CDR3 is TGTGCCAGCAGTTTAAACGTCGGAACTAGATACGAGCAGTACTTC. As protein: CASSLNVGTRYEQYF. The full variable domain, its missing parts supplied by reference TRBV28 and TRBJ2-7, is DVKVTQSSRYLVKRTGEKVFLECVQDMDHENMFWYRQDPGLGLRLIYFSYDVKMKEKGDIPEGYSVSREKKERFSLILESASTNQTSMYLCASSLNVGTRYEQYFGPGTRLTVT.

This sequence joins TRBV27 and TRBJ2-7; D may correspond to TRBD1 or TRBD2 (5 bases each). The germline V gene encodes CDR1 MNHEY and CDR2 SMNVEV (reference sequence). V gave up 1 base and J gave up 0 bases, with 10 bases separating them. This CDR3 has 15 residues. CDR3 loop: CASSLWGTSSYEQYF. CDR3 nucleotides: TGTGCCAGCAGTTTATGGGGGACGAGCTCCTACGAGCAGTACTTC.

The chain combines TRBV11-2 with TRBJ1-2; D is unresolved. The V end was cut by 0 bases, the J end by 7 bases, with 12 bases between. Germline loops: CDR1 SGHAT, CDR2 FQNNGV. CDR3 size: 14 residues. CDR3 nucleotide sequence: TGTGCCAGCAGCTTAGAAAACCCCCACTTTGGCTACACCTTC. Its translation: CASSLENPHFGYTF.

The chain joins TRBV28 to TRBJ1-4; D not certain. Per germline, CDR1 MDHEN and CDR2 SYDVKM. This CDR3 spans 13 amino acids. Deletions cut 7 bases from V and 8 bases from J, with 14 bases between. The CDR3 DNA reads TGTGCCAGCAATTCCCTTCCGAGAGAAAAACTGTTTTTT. This codes for CASNSLPREKLFF.

This chain connects TRBV5-6 to TRBJ1-1; 10 bases map to TRBD1. V trimming: 3 bases; J trimming: 4 bases; junction bases outside the gene matches: 12. The CDR3 is 17 amino acids. CDR1 and CDR2 (germline): SGHDT, YYEEEE. The CDR3 region has the DNA TGTGCCAGCAGCTCCCGGGACAGGGGCAGCCGGGGCACTGAAGCTTTCTTT. Translation: CASSSRDRGSRGTEAFF.

The chain is built from TRBV7-9 and TRBJ2-7, with D possibly being TRBD1 (5 bases). The CDR3 is 13 amino acids. Germline CDR1 is SEHNR and CDR2 is FQNEAQ (reference sequence). Trimming removed 5 bases at V and 4 bases at J, with 12 bases between. DNA of the CDR3: TGTGCCAGCAGCCCGGACATACCTTACGAGCAGTACTTC. Encoded protein: CASSPDIPYEQYF. The full variable domain, in which reference TRBV7-9 and TRBJ2-7 provide the parts outside the CDR3, is DTGVSQNPRHKITKRGQNVTFRCDPISEHNRLYWYRQTLGQGPEFLTYFQNEAQLEKSRLLSDRFSAERPKGSFSTLEIQRTEQGDSAMYLCASSPDIPYEQYFGPGTRLTVT.